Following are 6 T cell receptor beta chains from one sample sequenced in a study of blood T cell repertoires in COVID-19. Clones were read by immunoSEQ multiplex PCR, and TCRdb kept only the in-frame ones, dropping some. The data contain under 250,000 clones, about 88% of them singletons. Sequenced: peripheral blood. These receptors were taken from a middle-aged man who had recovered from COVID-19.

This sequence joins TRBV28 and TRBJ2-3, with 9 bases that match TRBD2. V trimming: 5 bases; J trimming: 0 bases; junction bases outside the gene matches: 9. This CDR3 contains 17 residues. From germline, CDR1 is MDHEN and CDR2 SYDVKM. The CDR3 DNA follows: TGTGCCAGCAGTGCCCGACTAGCGGAATTTAGCACAGATACGCAGTATTTT. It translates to CASSARLAEFSTDTQYF.

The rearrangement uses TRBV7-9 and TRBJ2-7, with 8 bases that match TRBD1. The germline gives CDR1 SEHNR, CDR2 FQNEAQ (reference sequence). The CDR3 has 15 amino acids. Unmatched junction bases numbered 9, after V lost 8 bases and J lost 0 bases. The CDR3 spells CASDPGQGSSYEQYF. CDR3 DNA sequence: TGTGCCAGCGATCCCGGACAGGGAAGCTCCTACGAGCAGTACTTC.

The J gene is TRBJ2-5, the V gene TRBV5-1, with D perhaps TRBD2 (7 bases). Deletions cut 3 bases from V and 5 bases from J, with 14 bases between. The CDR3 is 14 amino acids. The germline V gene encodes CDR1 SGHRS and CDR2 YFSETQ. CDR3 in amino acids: CASSWNGGLETQYF. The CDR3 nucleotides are TGCGCCAGCAGCTGGAACGGGGGGCTGGAGACCCAGTACTTC.

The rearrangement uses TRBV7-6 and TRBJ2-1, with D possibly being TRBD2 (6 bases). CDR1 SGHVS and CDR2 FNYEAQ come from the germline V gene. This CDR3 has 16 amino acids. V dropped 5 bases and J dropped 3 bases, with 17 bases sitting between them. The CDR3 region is CASSQGGEIHYNEQFF. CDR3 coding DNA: TGTGCCAGCAGCCAGGGAGGCGAGATTCACTACAATGAGCAGTTCTTC.

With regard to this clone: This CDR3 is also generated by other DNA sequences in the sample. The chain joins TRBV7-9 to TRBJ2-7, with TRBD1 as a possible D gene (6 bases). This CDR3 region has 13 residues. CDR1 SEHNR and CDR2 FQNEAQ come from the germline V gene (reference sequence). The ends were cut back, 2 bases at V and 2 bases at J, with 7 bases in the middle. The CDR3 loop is CASSLSGAYEQYF. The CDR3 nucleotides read TGTGCCAGCAGCTTATCAGGGGCCTACGAGCAGTACTTC.

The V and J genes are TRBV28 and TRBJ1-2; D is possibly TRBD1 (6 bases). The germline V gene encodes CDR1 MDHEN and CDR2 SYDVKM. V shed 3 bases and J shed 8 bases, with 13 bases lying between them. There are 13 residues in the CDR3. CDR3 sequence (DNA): TGTGCCAGCAGTTTTGGGAACAGGGAAGGCTACACCTTC. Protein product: CASSFGNREGYTF.